The sequence of this TCR beta chain was determined in a study of CD8+ T cells in alopecia areata. The treatment was: oral pan-JAK inhibitor, 5-10 mg twice daily. Looked up from germline, CDR1 is SGHAT and CDR2 is FQDESV (reference sequence). The V gene end was trimmed by 6 bases and the J gene end by 0 bases; junction bases not matched to a gene: 7. The CDR3 consists of 15 residues. Following extraction, RNA underwent reverse transcription to cDNA, which served as the sequencing template. Sequencing used immunoSEQ multiplex PCR; TCRdb keeps in-frame clones, though not all of them. The repertoire consists of more than 95,000 clones, with 60% to 65% occurring once and the leading ten covering 4.5% to 6%.

Sequenced here: CD4+ T cells sorted from blood, sampled at week 4, from a patient treated with tofacitinib. The chain has TRBV11-1 and TRBJ2-7, with 8 bases that match TRBD1. The receptor was derived from a human donor with alopecia areata. CDR3 sequence (DNA): TGTGCCAGCAGTCCTCGACAGGGGTCCTCCTACGAGCAGTACTTC. Translating it yields CASSPRQGSSYEQYF.